Below are 14 T cell receptor beta chains sequenced from a single sample in a study of blood T cell repertoires in COVID-19. Profiling relied on immunoSEQ multiplex PCR, and the TCRdb table lists in-frame clones only, not all of them. Of approximately 91,000 clones in the sample, over 75% are singletons; the top ten hold over 6%. Material: peripheral blood. The receptors derive from a man in his 70s with acute or convalescent COVID-19.

The chain combines TRBV9 with TRBJ1-4; D gene uncertain. Germline V gives CDR1 SGDLS, CDR2 YYNGEE. The CDR3 spans 13 residues. Trimming cost V 0 bases and J 5 bases, with 5 bases left between them. CDR3 protein: CASSVVANEKLFF. The CDR3 DNA sequence: TGTGCCAGCAGCGTAGTAGCAAATGAAAAACTGTTTTTT. The full variable domain, rest sourced from reference TRBV9 and TRBJ1-4, is DSGVTQTPKHLITATGQRVTLRCSPRSGDLSVYWYQQSLDQGLQFLIQYYNGEERAKGNILERFSAQQFPDLHSELNLSSLELGDSALYFCASSVVANEKLFFGSGTQLSVL.

The chain combines TRBV4-1 with TRBJ2-5; possibly TRBD2 for D (6 bases). This CDR3 is 18 amino acids long. V was clipped by 4 bases and J by 4 bases, with 25 bases between them. Germline V gene data show CDR1 as MGHRA and CDR2 as YSYEKL. For the CDR3, the DNA is TGCGCCAGCAGCCTTCCGGCGGAGGGGTCCTACGGCGTAGAGACCCAGTACTTC. Translation gives CASSLPAEGSYGVETQYF.

The chain couples TRBV10-2 to TRBJ2-2; D is unclear. From germline, CDR1 is WSHSY and CDR2 SAAADI. CDR3 length: 14 residues. With 5 bases removed from V and 0 bases from J, the gap between germline ends came to 7 bases. This CDR3 reads CASSSRTNTGELFF. CDR3 in DNA: TGCGCCAGCAGTTCCAGGACGAACACCGGGGAGCTGTTTTTT.

The rearrangement links TRBV20-1 to TRBJ2-5; possible D gene TRBD1, 6 bases. Trimming removed 3 bases from V and 2 bases from J, with 13 bases in between. The CDR3 covers 14 residues. The germline V gene has CDR1 DFQATT and CDR2 SNEGSKA (reference sequence). The CDR3 nucleotides are TGCAGTGCTAGTTACAGGGTTGGTCAAGAGACCCAGTACTTC. Residues: CSASYRVGQETQYF.

This chain uses TRBV19 with TRBJ1-5; D gene unclear. In germline, CDR1 is LNHDA, CDR2 SQIVND (reference sequence). The CDR3 loop spans 13 amino acids. Trimming pared 3 bases from V and 7 bases from J, leaving 10 bases between. The CDR3 region is CASSMYIAQPQHF. The CDR3, as DNA: TGTGCCAGTAGTATGTACATTGCCCAGCCCCAGCATTTT.

The chain recombines TRBV6-5 with TRBJ1-4, with 8 bases lining up with TRBD1. Germline loops: CDR1 MNHEY, CDR2 SVGAGI. The CDR3 has 15 residues. Trimming took 0 bases from V and 8 from J; bases not matched to a gene: 5. The CDR3 nucleotides are TGTGCCAGCAGTTACTCAACAGGGGGACGGGAAAAACTGTTTTTT. Residues: CASSYSTGGREKLFF.

The V gene is TRBV28, the J gene TRBJ1-2; D ambiguous. This CDR3 spans 11 amino acids. Per germline, CDR1 MDHEN and CDR2 SYDVKM. Trimming removed 9 bases at V and 4 bases at J, with 9 bases between. For the CDR3, the DNA is TGTGCCAGTAATACGGGCTATGGCTACACCTTC. It encodes CASNTGYGYTF.

The chain recombines TRBV2 with TRBJ1-5, with a weak D call TRBD1 (6 bases). V was shortened by 6 bases and J by 0 bases, with 12 bases between the two germline ends. Per germline, CDR1 SNHLY and CDR2 FYNNEI. The CDR3 extends over 15 amino acids. The CDR3: CASRVGTTSNQPQHF. Here the CDR3 DNA reads TGTGCCAGCAGAGTAGGGACAACTAGCAATCAGCCCCAGCATTTT.

The rearrangement uses TRBV7-9 and TRBJ1-1, with a weak D call TRBD1 (6 bases). Germline assignment: CDR1 SEHNR and CDR2 FQNEAQ (reference sequence). The V end lost 4 bases, the J end lost 0 bases, and 12 bases lay between the germline ends. The length of the CDR3 is 15 residues. The CDR3 loop reads CASSSRGSMNTEAFF. The CDR3 DNA reads TGTGCCAGCAGCTCCAGGGGAAGTATGAACACTGAAGCTTTCTTT. Complete variable domain (other parts from reference TRBV7-9 and TRBJ1-1): DTGVSQNPRHKITKRGQNVTFRCDPISEHNRLYWYRQTLGQGPEFLTYFQNEAQLEKSRLLSDRFSAERPKGSFSTLEIQRTEQGDSAMYLCASSSRGSMNTEAFFGQGTRLTVV.

The V call is TRBV28, the J call TRBJ2-5; TRBD1 might be the D (7 bases). V was trimmed by 2 bases and J by 3 bases, leaving 13 bases between them. The germline V gene encodes CDR1 MDHEN and CDR2 SYDVKM. The CDR3 is made up of 15 amino acids. The DNA for the CDR3 is TGTGCCAGCAGTTTAGGGCAGGGGGGAGAAGAGACCCAGTACTTC. Translating it yields CASSLGQGGEETQYF.

This chain links TRBV5-1 with TRBJ1-1; D unresolved. V lost 3 bases and J lost 4, with 13 bases in between. Germline CDR1 is SGHRS and CDR2 is YFSETQ. The CDR3 is made up of 14 amino acids. Here the CDR3 reads CASSSGGGSTEAFF. The CDR3 DNA reads as TGCGCCAGCAGCTCGGGCGGCGGGTCCACTGAAGCTTTCTTT.

The V and J genes are TRBV19 and TRBJ2-7; 10 bases are a match to TRBD1. The junction had 7 bases not matched to a gene; V was cut back by 9 bases and J by 2 bases. CDR1 is LNHDA, CDR2 SQIVND, per germline (reference sequence). The CDR3 consists of 14 residues. DNA of the CDR3: TGTGCCAGCTCTGACAGGGGGCTACCCTACGAGCAGTACTTC. Encoded protein: CASSDRGLPYEQYF. Drawing the rest from reference TRBV19 and TRBJ2-7, the complete variable domain is DGGITQSPKYLFRKEGQNVTLSCEQNLNHDAMYWYRQDPGQGLRLIYYSQIVNDFQKGDIAEGYSVSREKKESFPLTVTSAQKNPTAFYLCASSDRGLPYEQYFGPGTRLTVT.

This rearrangement joins TRBV27 to TRBJ2-7, with 10 bases identical to TRBD1. The J segment lost 4 bases and the V segment lost 5 bases, leaving 5 bases of the junction unmatched. CDR1 is MNHEY, CDR2 SMNVEV, per germline (reference sequence). The CDR3 consists of 14 residues. CDR3 sequence: CASSPRDRGYEQYF. As DNA, the CDR3 is TGTGCCAGCAGTCCGAGGGACAGGGGTTACGAGCAGTACTTC.

The chain uses TRBV9 and TRBJ2-5; D not resolved. V was pared by 4 bases and J by 4 bases, with 11 bases between. CDR1 SGDLS and CDR2 YYNGEE come from the germline V gene. This CDR3 comprises 13 residues. CDR3 coding DNA: TGTGCCAGCAGCCCGGGTCCGCGAGAGACCCAGTACTTC. It specifies CASSPGPRETQYF.